Given below is one TCR beta chain in context. The sample is drawn from a study of technical replicates of blood from a few donors. Unmatched junction bases numbered 11, after V lost 1 base and J lost 1 base. The CDR3 is 21 residues long. Germline V gene sequence: CDR1 SGHVS, CDR2 FQNEAQ. TCRdb's table, derived via immunoSEQ multiplex PCR, lists solely in-frame clones and lacks some. The table includes over 65,000 clones, around 94% detected once. The chain combines TRBV7-8 with TRBJ2-4; 15 bases match TRBD2. The source of this sequence is a human donor in good health. The sample consisted of T cells isolated from PBMCs. CDR3 nucleotides: TGTGCCAGCAGCTTAGGTTGGGGACTAGCGGGGGGCCAGGGGGCCAAAAACATTCAGTACTTC. Its translation: CASSLGWGLAGGQGAKNIQYF.